This paragraph covers one T cell receptor (beta chain) sequence. The antigen remains unidentified. Participants comprised healthy donors of bone marrow. This sample stems from a study of cytomegalovirus exposure and HLA in healthy donors. The CDR3 covers 15 residues. Trimming cost V 5 bases and J 4 bases; bases outside gene matches: 5. Germline loops: CDR1 SGHAT, CDR2 FQDESV (reference sequence). Study results and limitations: HLA-A and HLA-B allele assignments for most subjects were reportedly predicted accurately using TCR beta sequences. Sequencing likely produced, as an artifact, a cluster of highly shared sequence variants.

PCR employed 60 Vbeta and 13 Jbeta primers. Libraries were prepared by immunoSEQ multiplex PCR; TCRdb keeps only in-frame clonotypes and omits some of them. Of about 69,000 clones in the sample, 74% were seen once. V usage is TRBV11-1 and J usage is TRBJ2-6, with 7 bases fitting TRBD1. The sample was PBMCs. The sequence came from a woman aged 60-75 years in good health and CMV-seropositive. The CDR3 is CASSAPGQGANVLTF. The CDR3, as DNA: TGTGCCAGCAGCGCACCGGGACAGGGGGCCAACGTCCTGACTTTC.